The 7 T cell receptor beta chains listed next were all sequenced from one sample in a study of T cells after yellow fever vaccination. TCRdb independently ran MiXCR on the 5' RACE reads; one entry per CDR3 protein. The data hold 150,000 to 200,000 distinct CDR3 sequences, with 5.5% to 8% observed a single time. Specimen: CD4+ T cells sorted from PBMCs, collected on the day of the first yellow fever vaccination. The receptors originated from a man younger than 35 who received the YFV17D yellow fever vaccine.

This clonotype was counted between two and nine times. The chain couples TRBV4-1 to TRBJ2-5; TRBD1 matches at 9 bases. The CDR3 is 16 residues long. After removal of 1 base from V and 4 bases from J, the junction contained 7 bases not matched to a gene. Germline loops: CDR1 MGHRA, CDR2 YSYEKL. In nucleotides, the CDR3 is TGCGCCAGCAGCCAAGGCCCCGAGACAGGGGGAGAGACCCAGTACTTC. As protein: CASSQGPETGGETQYF.

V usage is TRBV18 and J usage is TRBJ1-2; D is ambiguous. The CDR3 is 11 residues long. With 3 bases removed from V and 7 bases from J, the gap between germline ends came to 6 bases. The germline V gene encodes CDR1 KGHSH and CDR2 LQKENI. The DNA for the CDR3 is TGTGCCAGCTCACCGGGAAGTGGCTACACCTTC. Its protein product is CASSPGSGYTF.

The CDR3 nucleotides read TGTGCCAGCAGTTACTCCCTCCCTTTAAGTGGGACAGGGATCAATGAGCAGTTCTTC. This encodes CASSYSLPLSGTGINEQFF. This sequence joins TRBV6-5 and TRBJ2-1, with 9 bases lining up with TRBD1. V was pared by 0 bases and J by 6 bases, with 15 bases of the junction left unmatched. The CDR3 is made up of 19 amino acids. Germline V gene data show CDR1 as MNHEY and CDR2 as SVGAGI.

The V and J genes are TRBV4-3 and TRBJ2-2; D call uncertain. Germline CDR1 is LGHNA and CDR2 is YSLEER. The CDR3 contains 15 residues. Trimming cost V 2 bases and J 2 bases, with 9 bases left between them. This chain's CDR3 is CASSQNSVNTGELFF. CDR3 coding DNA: TGCGCCAGCAGCCAAAACAGCGTAAACACCGGGGAGCTGTTTTTT.

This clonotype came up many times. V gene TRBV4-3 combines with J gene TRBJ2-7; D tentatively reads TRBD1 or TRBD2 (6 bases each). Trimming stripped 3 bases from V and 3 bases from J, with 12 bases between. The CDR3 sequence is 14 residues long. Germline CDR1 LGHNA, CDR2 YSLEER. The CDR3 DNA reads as TGCGCCAGCAGCCACGCAAGGGGGGACTACGAGCAGTACTTC. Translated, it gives CASSHARGDYEQYF.

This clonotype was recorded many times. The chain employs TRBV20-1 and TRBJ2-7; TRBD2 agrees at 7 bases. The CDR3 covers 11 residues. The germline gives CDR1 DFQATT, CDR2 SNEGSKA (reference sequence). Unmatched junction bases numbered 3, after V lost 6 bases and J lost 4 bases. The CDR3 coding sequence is TGCAGTGCGCGAGCGGGGTACGAGCAGTACTTC. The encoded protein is CSARAGYEQYF.

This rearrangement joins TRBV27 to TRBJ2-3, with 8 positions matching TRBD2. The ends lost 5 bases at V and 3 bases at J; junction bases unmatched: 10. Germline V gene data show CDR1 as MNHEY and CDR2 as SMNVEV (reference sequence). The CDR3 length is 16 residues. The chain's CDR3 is CASSPWGGGWTDTQYF. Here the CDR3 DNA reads TGTGCCAGCAGTCCTTGGGGCGGGGGGTGGACAGATACGCAGTATTTT.